This TCR beta chain was recorded in a study of CD8+ T cells in alopecia areata (dated 2018 in TCRdb). Describing the broader study: The treated patients took part in an open-label pilot trial in which moderate-to-severe alopecia areata was treated with oral tofacitinib at 5 to 10 mg twice daily. RNA came from the PAXgene miRNA kit for fixed scalp, the miRNeasy kit for PBMCs, and the RNeasy kit for mouse skin. Biopsies were taken from tofacitinib-treated patients at baseline and at 4 and 24 weeks of treatment, and a later scalp biopsy was taken in several of the tofacitinib-treated patients. Amplification of TCRbeta CDR3 regions was done by immunoSEQ multiplex PCR using 35 Vbeta forward primers and 13 Jbeta reverse primers. High-throughput TCRbeta sequencing was used to examine T cell clonal expansion in alopecia areata in both the C3H/HeJ mouse model and human patients. Tofacitinib was given for 6 to 18 months, followed by 6 months of follow-up off drug to assess delayed response and recurrence. Human TCRbeta sequencing covered scalp tissue and sorted CD4+ and CD8+ peripheral blood T cells from patchy and totalis/universalis alopecia areata patients and healthy controls. Clonality in the scalp was compared among normal scalp (n=4), patchy alopecia areata scalp (n=8), and alopecia totalis/universalis scalp (n=8).

The germline V gene yields SQVTM for CDR1 and ANQGSEA for CDR2. V is shortened by 1 base, J by 5 bases, and the region joining them spans 14 bases. Including the terminal cysteine and phenylalanine, the CDR3 comprises 14 residues. Just CDR3 DNA is preserved here, 42 bases in frame from base 1. Libraries were prepared through the immunoSEQ multiplex PCR assay. To provide template for TCR sequencing, every sample had RNA extracted and reverse transcribed into cDNA. First-strand cDNA was synthesized with SuperScript III using a 2:1 mix of oligo-dT and random hexamers. A synthetic immune receptor repertoire was used to gauge amplification bias, and whatever bias remained was removed computationally. In the authors' own workflow: Raw reads were preprocessed for error removal, and CDR3 was defined according to IMGT conventions as running from the conserved cysteine to phenylalanine. Clonality was computed as 1 minus the Shannon entropy, with the entropy normalized by log2 of the number of productive unique TCRs. Scalp TCRbeta sequences were cross-referenced with sorted blood CD4 and CD8 repertoires so that the CD4 or CD8 identity of scalp clones could be inferred. As stored in TCRdb, this immuneACCESS dataset retains in-frame rearrangements with V and J assigned. A fraction of the clones does not appear; measured against another copy, unresolved V genes explain less than half of the discrepancy, and the remainder lacks a known reason. V, J and clone size were drawn from that table, and D and trimming were deduced from the DNA. The sample table contains fewer than 200,000 clones; only one count was recorded for around 50% of them. Roughly 15% of the sample is in the top ten clones.

With regard to this clone: Its antigen is not yet known. Base qualities are missing; no much larger clone stands one base away.

The sample's time point label, in plain terms: baseline before oral tofacitinib. From alopecia areata patients, peripheral blood was collected along with lesional scalp punch biopsies. PBMCs were isolated by density centrifugation and stained for CD3, CD4 and CD8, after which CD4+ and CD8+ T cells were sorted on a FACSAria. On the study overall, not on this receptor specifically: Compared with normal scalp, lesional scalp had higher clonality and more expanded CD8+ clones, particularly in alopecia totalis/universalis, a pattern that suggests antigenic drive. Compared with mice, TCR sequences shared between patients were less clear, possibly partly because of HLA diversity across the patient population. Unlike mouse skin, which is dominated by gammadelta T cells, normal human skin has resident alphabeta T cells that are also sequenced, and this complicates analysis of the scalp TCR repertoire.

The specimen was CD4+ T cells sorted from blood, collected at week 0. The receptor chain draws on TRBV29-1 and TRBJ2-5; the D gene may be TRBD1 or TRBD2, since each aligns over 6 bases. The TCR was taken from a human donor with alopecia areata. The bases read TGCAGCGTTGAAGCGGGGGCCCAGGGGGAGACCCAGTACTTC. The resulting protein is CSVEAGAQGETQYF.